The rows below give T cell receptor beta chains drawn from one sample of a study of cytomegalovirus exposure and HLA in healthy donors. Some clones are missing from TCRdb's copy, which holds only in-frame ones; the method was immunoSEQ multiplex PCR. The sample consists of some 150,000 clones, 85% of them appearing once. Sequenced material: PBMCs. The receptors were sampled from a woman between 18 and 30 years old in good health and CMV-seronegative. Both conserved end residues are part of each CDR3. The D gene is left open where the match is weak. Some rows mark clone size as missing; the rest say once, few, many or name a class of expanded clone.

clone_size	v_call	j_call	d_call	cdr3_nt	cdr3_aa
-	TRBV30	TRBJ1-5	-	TGTGCCTGGAATGCGGGGGTCGCTCTGGGGGCCTCTCAGCCCCAGCATTTT	CAWNAGVALGASQPQHF
-	TRBV27	TRBJ2-6	TRBD2	TGTGCCGGACCTGGAGCGGGGGACCTATCTGGGGCCAACGTCCTGACTTTC	CAGPGAGDLSGANVLTF
-	TRBV4-2	TRBJ2-5	-	TGTGCCAGCAGCCAAGGAGGGGGAGAGACCCAGTACTTC	CASSQGGGETQYF
-	TRBV30	TRBJ1-1	-	TGTGCCTGGAGTGAGATGACAGTGAACACTGAAGCTTTCTTT	CAWSEMTVNTEAFF
-	TRBV11-2	TRBJ2-1	-	TGTGCCAGCAGCTTAGAGAGAAGCAATGAGCAGTTCTTC	CASSLERSNEQFF
-	TRBV2	TRBJ2-3	TRBD2	TGTGCCAGCAGTCCCTCTAGCGGGAGCACAGATACGCAGTATTTT	CASSPSSGSTDTQYF
-	TRBV9	TRBJ2-7	-	TGTGCCAGCAGCGTAGGTTCAGGGTCCTACGAGCAGTACTTC	CASSVGSGSYEQYF
-	TRBV7-9	TRBJ2-1	-	TGTTCCAGCAGCGTCGACAGAGGGCAGTTCTTC	CSSSVDRGQFF
once	TRBV6-1	TRBJ2-7	-	TGTGCCAGCAGTGAAGCCCCCCTGACTGGCGAGCAGTACTTC	CASSEAPLTGEQYF
-	TRBV2	TRBJ2-1	-	TGTGCCAGCATCGAACAGAGCTCCTACAATGAGCAGTTCTTC	CASIEQSSYNEQFF
-	TRBV28	TRBJ2-4	-	TGTGCCAGCAGTTTAAGTCAGGGTTCAAACATTCAGTACTTC	CASSLSQGSNIQYF
-	TRBV19	TRBJ2-1	TRBD2	TGTGCCAGTAGTATATCCGCCGGGACTATAGCGAGCGAGCAGTTCTTC	CASSISAGTIASEQFF
-	TRBV4-3	TRBJ2-7	-	TGCGCCAGCAGCCAAGATCCCGCTAGCGTCCCGGACGAGCAGTACTTC	CASSQDPASVPDEQYF
-	TRBV29-1	TRBJ2-3	TRBD2	TGCAGCGTCCCTAGCGGGGGGCTCACAGATACGCAGTATTTT	CSVPSGGLTDTQYF
-	TRBV27	TRBJ2-3	TRBD2	TGTGCCAGCAGTTTTCCCGGGGGGGCCCCGGATACGCAGTATTTT	CASSFPGGAPDTQYF